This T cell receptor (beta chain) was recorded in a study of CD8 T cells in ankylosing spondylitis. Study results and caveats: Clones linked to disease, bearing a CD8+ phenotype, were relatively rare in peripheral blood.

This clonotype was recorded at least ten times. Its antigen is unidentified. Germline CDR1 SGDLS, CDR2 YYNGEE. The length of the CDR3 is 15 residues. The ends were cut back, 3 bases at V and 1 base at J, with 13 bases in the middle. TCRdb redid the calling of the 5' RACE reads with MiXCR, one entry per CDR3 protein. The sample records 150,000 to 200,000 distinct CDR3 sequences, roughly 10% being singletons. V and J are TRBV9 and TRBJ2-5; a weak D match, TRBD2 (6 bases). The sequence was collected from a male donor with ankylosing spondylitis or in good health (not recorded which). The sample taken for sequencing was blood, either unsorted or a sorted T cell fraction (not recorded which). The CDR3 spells CASSGAGRPQETQYF. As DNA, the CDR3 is TGTGCCAGCAGCGGAGCGGGTCGACCCCAAGAGACCCAGTACTTC.